Given below is one TCR beta chain in context. Participants' own reports of clinical history determined their cohort assignment. Trimming shortened V by 6 bases and J by 5 bases, and 14 bases separated the two germline ends. The germline gives CDR1 SQVTM, CDR2 ANQGSEA. The CDR3 extends over 12 amino acids. The entry originates in a study of blood T cell repertoires in COVID-19. Produced via immunoSEQ multiplex PCR; TCRdb's table is partial and in-frame only. The sample records about 390,000 clones, approximately 87% being singletons. The sequence came from a woman between 50 and 59 years old who had recovered from COVID-19. The chain joins TRBV29-1 to TRBJ2-7; TRBD1 might be the D (6 bases). Sequencing was performed on PBMCs or T cells enriched from blood (not recorded which). The CDR3 loop is CSVTRGLDEQYF. The DNA of the CDR3 is TGCAGCGTGACCAGGGGCTTGGACGAGCAGTACTTC.